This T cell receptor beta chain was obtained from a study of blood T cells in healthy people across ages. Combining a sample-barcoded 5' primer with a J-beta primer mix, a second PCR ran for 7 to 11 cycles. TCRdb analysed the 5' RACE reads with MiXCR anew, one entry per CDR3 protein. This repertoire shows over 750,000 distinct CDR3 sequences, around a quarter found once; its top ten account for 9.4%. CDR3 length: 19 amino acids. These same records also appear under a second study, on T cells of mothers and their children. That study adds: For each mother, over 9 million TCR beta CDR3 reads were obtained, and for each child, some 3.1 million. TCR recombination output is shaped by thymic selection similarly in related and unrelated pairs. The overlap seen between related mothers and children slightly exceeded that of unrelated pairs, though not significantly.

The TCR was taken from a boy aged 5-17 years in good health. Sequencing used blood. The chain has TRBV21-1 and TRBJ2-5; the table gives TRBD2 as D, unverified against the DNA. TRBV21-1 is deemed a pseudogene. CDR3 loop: CASSKAWLAGEGKRETQYF. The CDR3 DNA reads TGTGCCAGCAGCAAAGCCTGGCTAGCGGGAGAGGGGAAAAGAGAGACCCAGTACTTC.